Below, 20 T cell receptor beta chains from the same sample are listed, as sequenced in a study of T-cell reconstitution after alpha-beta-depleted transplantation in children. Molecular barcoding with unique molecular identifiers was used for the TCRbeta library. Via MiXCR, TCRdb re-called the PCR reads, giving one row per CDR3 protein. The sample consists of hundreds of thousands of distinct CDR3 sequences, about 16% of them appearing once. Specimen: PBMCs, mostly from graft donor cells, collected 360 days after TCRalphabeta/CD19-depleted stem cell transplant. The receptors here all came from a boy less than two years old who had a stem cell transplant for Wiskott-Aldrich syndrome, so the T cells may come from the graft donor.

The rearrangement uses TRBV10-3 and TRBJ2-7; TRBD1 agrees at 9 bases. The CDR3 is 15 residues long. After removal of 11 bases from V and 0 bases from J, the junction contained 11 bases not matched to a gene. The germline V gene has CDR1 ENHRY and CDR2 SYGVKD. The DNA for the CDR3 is TGTGCCTCCCGGGACAGGGTTCCCAGCTCCTACGAGCAGTACTTC. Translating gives CASRDRVPSSYEQYF.

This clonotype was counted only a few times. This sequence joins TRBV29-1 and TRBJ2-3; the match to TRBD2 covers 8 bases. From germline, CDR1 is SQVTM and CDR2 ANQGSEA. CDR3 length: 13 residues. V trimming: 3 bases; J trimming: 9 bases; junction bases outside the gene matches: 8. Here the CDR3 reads CSVESIREGTQYF. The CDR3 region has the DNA TGCAGCGTTGAGTCTATACGGGAGGGGACGCAGTATTTT.

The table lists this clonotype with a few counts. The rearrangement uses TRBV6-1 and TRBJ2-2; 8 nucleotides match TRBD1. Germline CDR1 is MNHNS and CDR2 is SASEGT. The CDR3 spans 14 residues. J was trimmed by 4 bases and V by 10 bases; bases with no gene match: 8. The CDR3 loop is CANKRTGSTGELFF. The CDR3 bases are TGTGCCAACAAACGGACAGGGTCCACCGGGGAGCTGTTTTTT.

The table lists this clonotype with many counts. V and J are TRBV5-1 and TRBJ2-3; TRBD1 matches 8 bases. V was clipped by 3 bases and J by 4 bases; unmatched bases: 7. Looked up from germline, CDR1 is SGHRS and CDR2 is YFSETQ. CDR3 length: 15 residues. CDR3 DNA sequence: TGCGCCAGCAGCTGGACAGGGATCGCCTCAGATACGCAGTATTTT. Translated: CASSWTGIASDTQYF.

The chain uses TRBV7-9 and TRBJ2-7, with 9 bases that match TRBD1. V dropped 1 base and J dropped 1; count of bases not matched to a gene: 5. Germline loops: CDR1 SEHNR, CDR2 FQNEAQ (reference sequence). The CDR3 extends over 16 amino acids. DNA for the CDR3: TGTGCCAGCAGCTTAGTGGGACAGGGCCTTTCCTACGAGCAGTACTTC. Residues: CASSLVGQGLSYEQYF.

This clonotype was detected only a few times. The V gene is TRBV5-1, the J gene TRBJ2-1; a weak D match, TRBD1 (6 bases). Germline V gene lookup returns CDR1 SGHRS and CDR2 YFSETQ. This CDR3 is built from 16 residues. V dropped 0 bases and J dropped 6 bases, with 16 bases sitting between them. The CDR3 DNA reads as TGCGCCAGCAGCTTGGATTCAGGGGCCGCGCTCAATGAGCAGTTCTTC. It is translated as CASSLDSGAALNEQFF.

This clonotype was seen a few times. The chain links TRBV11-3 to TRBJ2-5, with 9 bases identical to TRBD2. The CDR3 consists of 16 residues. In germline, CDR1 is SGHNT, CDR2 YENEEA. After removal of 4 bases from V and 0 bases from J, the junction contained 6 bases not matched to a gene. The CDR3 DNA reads TGTGCCAGCAGCTCCCCTTGGACTAGCGACCAAGAGACCCAGTACTTC. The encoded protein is CASSSPWTSDQETQYF.

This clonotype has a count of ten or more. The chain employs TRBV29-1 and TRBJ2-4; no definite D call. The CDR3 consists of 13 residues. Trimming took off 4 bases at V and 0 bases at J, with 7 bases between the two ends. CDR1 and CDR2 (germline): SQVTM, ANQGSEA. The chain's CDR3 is CSVVDGAKNIQYF. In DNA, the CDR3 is TGCAGCGTTGTAGATGGAGCCAAAAACATTCAGTACTTC.

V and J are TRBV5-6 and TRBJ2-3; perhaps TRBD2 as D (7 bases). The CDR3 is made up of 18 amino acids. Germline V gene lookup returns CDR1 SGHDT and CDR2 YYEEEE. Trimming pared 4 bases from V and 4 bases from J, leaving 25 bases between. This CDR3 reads CASSPFTGRGRLADTQYF. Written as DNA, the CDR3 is TGTGCCAGCAGCCCCTTCACAGGGCGGGGGAGACTCGCAGATACGCAGTATTTT. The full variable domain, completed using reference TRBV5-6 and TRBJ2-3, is DAGVTQSPTHLIKTRGQQVTLRCSPKSGHDTVSWYQQALGQGPQFIFQYYEEEERQRGNFPDRFSGHQFPNYSSELNVNALLLGDSALYLCASSPFTGRGRLADTQYFGPGTRLTVL.

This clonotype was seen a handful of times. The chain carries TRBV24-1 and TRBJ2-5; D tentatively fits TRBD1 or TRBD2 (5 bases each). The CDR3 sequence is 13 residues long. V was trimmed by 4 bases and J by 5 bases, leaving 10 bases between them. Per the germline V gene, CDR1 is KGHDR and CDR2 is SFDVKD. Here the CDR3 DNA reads TGTGCCACCAGTGAATGGTGGGACGAGACCCAGTACTTC. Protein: CATSEWWDETQYF.

In nucleotides, the CDR3 is TGTGCCACCAGTGATTTGTTCGCCTGTACATACGAGCAGTACTTC. This gives the protein CATSDLFACTYEQYF. V is TRBV24-1 and J is TRBJ2-7; D gene uncertain. CDR1 and CDR2 (germline): KGHDR, SFDVKD. The CDR3 runs to 15 residues. V lost 0 bases and J 4 bases, leaving 12 bases between the germline ends.

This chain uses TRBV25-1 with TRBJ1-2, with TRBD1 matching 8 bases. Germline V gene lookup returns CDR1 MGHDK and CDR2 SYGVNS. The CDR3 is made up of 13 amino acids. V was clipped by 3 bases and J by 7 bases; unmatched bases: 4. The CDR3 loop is CASSDRGRSGYTF. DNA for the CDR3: TGTGCCAGCAGTGACAGGGGGCGGAGTGGCTACACCTTC.

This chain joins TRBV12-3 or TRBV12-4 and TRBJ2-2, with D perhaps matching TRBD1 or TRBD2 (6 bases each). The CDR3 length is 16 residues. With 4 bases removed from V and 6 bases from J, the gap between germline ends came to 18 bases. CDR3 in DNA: TGTGCCAGCAGTTCCTCAGGGGCGTGGAGGGCCGGGGAGCTGTTTTTT. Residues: CASSSSGAWRAGELFF.

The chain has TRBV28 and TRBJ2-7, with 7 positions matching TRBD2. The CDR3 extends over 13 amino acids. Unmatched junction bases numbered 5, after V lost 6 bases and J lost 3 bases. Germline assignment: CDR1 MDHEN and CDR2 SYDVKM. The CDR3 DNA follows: TGTGCCAGCAGATTGGGAGGGATCTACGAGCAGTACTTC. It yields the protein CASRLGGIYEQYF. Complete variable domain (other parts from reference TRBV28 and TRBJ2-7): DVKVTQSSRYLVKRTGEKVFLECVQDMDHENMFWYRQDPGLGLRLIYFSYDVKMKEKGDIPEGYSVSREKKERFSLILESASTNQTSMYLCASRLGGIYEQYFGPGTRLTVT.

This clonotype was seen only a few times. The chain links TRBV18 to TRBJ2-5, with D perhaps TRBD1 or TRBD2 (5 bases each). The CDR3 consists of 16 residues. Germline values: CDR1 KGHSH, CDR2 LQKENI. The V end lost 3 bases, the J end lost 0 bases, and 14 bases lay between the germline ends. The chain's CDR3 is CASSPGTSLYQETQYF. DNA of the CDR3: TGTGCCAGCTCACCCGGGACCAGCCTCTACCAAGAGACCCAGTACTTC.

The CDR3 DNA reads TGTGCCAGCAGTTCCCCGGGACAGGGATGGCCTTACGAGCAGTACTTC. This sequence encodes CASSSPGQGWPYEQYF. The J gene is TRBJ2-7, the V gene TRBV28, with TRBD1 matching over 9 bases. Germline CDR1 is MDHEN and CDR2 is SYDVKM. V shed 4 bases, J shed 4 bases, and the junction held 11 bases outside the gene matches. The CDR3 extends over 16 amino acids.

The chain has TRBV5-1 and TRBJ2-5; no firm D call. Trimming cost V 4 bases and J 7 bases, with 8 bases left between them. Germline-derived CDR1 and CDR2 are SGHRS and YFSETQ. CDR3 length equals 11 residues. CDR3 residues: CASSNVGTQYF. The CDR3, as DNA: TGCGCCAGCAGCAATGTAGGGACCCAGTACTTC.

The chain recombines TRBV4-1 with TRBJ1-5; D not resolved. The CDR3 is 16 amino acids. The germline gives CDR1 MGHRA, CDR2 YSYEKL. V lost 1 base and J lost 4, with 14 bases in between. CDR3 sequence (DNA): TGCGCCAGCAGCCAAGCCCCCGACCGATGGAATCAGCCCCAGCATTTT. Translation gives CASSQAPDRWNQPQHF.

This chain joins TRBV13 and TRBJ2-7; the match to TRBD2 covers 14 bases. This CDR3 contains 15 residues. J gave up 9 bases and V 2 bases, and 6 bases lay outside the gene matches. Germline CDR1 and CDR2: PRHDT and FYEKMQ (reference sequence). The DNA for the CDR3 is TGTGCCAGCAGCTTATACGGACTAGCGGGGGGTGCGCAGTACTTC. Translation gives CASSLYGLAGGAQYF.

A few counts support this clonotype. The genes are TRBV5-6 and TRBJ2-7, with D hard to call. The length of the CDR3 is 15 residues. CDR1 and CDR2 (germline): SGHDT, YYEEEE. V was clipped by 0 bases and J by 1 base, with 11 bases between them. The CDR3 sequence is CASSLALFSSYEQYF. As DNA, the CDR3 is TGTGCCAGCAGCTTGGCCTTATTTTCTTCCTACGAGCAGTACTTC.